Each of the 4 T cell receptor beta chains below was sequenced from the same sample in a study of shared clonotypes between healthy human individuals. The repertoire was sequenced with immunoSEQ multiplex PCR; TCRdb's copy has only in-frame clones and lacks some. The sample includes roughly 700,000 clones, roughly 70% of them seen just once. Sequenced input: memory CD4+ T cells sorted from blood. Regarding subset: CD45RA-negative fraction. These receptors all stem from a woman aged 25 to 45 in good health.

J is TRBJ1-1 and V is TRBV10-3; possible D gene TRBD1, 6 bases. Germline V CDR1 and CDR2: ENHRY, SYGVKD. The CDR3 loop spans 14 amino acids. Trimming stripped 5 bases from V and 1 base from J, with 11 bases between. CDR3 residues: CAISSQGKNTEAFF. The CDR3 DNA reads as TGTGCCATCAGTTCACAGGGTAAGAACACTGAAGCTTTCTTT.

As for this clone: A much more abundant neighbour one base away suggests this may be a read error. The rearrangement joins TRBV7-8 to TRBJ2-1; D not resolved. Trimming took off 5 bases at V and 2 bases at J, with 1 base between the two ends. Germline V gives CDR1 SGHVS, CDR2 FQNEAQ. The CDR3 is made up of 11 amino acids. The CDR3 DNA reads as TGTGCCAGCAGCACCTACAATGAGCAGTTCTTC. This encodes CASSTYNEQFF.

This clone was observed a handful of times. The V and J genes are TRBV13 and TRBJ1-2, with 8 bases identical to TRBD1. The CDR3 covers 15 residues. The V and J ends lost 3 bases and 2 bases, in that order; junction bases with no gene match: 5. The germline CDR1 and CDR2 sequences are PRHDT and FYEKMQ (reference sequence). The CDR3 loop reads CASSFPGQANYGYTF. The CDR3 region has the DNA TGTGCCAGCAGCTTCCCGGGACAGGCAAACTATGGCTACACCTTC.

The count of this clone is one. This chain connects TRBV5-1 to TRBJ2-7; 7 bases agree with TRBD1. V lost 3 bases to trimming and J lost 4 bases; unmatched junction nucleotides: 10. The CDR3 has 15 amino acids. CDR1 is SGHRS and CDR2 is YFSETQ in the germline V gene. The CDR3 sequence: CASSWRQGSVYEQYF. DNA of the CDR3: TGCGCCAGCAGCTGGAGACAGGGAAGCGTGTACGAGCAGTACTTC.